These T cell receptor beta chains were read from a single sample in a study of regulatory T cells in long-lasting Graves disease. TCRdb reprocessed the multiplex PCR reads with MiXCR, giving one entry per CDR3 protein. The sample carries roughly 610,000 distinct CDR3 sequences, 15% to 20% recorded once. The sample was also reused in another study, on T cells in Graves' hyperthyroidism and ophthalmopathy.

Specimen: peripheral blood mononuclear cells (PBMCs), collected at new diagnosis, from a patient treated with antithyroid drugs. The receptors here all came from a young man with Graves disease. CDR3s include the opening cysteine and the closing phenylalanine or tryptophan. D genes are given only for firm matches. Clone size is shown for a subset of rows, as once, few, many or a class of expanded clone.

d_call,clone_size,v_call,j_call,cdr3_nt,cdr3_aa
TRBD1,many,TRBV12-3/TRBV12-4,TRBJ2-3,TGTGCCAGCAGCTCCCGGGACAGGGCGACAGATACGCAGTATTTT,CASSSRDRATDTQYF
.,few,TRBV27,TRBJ2-7,TGTGCCAGCAGCCCCACAAGGTCGGCCTACGAGCAGTACTTC,CASSPTRSAYEQYF
.,.,TRBV5-8,TRBJ2-1,TGTGCCAGCAGCCACGACAGCTACAATGAGCAGTTCTTC,CASSHDSYNEQFF
.,many,TRBV6-1,TRBJ2-7,TGTGCCAGCAGTCGGGATAAGCTGGCCTACGAGCAGTACTTC,CASSRDKLAYEQYF
TRBD1,few,TRBV12-3/TRBV12-4,TRBJ1-4,TGTGCCAGCAGACCGACAGGGGGCGATGAAAAACTGTTTTTT,CASRPTGGDEKLFF
.,many,TRBV7-9,TRBJ2-7,TGTGCCAGCAGCTTAGAGTTAGGGCAGGGTCGCTACGAGCAGTACTTC,CASSLELGQGRYEQYF
TRBD1,few,TRBV10-3,TRBJ1-6,TGTGCCATCAGAGGGACAGGGAATTCACCCCTCCACTTT,CAIRGTGNSPLHF
TRBD2,few,TRBV5-1,TRBJ2-1,TGCGCCAGCCAGTCGGTGGGAGGGTCCTACAATGAGCAGTTCTTC,CASQSVGGSYNEQFF
.,.,TRBV7-6,TRBJ2-7,TGTGCCAGCAGCCCCCATGCGAGACAGTCTATAGAGCAGTACTTC,CASSPHARQSIEQYF
.,few,TRBV2,TRBJ1-6,TGTGCCAGCAGTGAAGCGCTTAGTTCACCCCTCCACTTT,CASSEALSSPLHF
TRBD1,many,TRBV2,TRBJ1-1,TGTGCCAGGCCTACAGGGGGTAGGGACACTGAAGCTTTCTTT,CARPTGGRDTEAFF
TRBD2,.,TRBV6-5,TRBJ2-1,TGTGCCAGCAGTTATACGGGAGGGGGGTACAATGAGCAGTTCTTC,CASSYTGGGYNEQFF
.,.,TRBV18,TRBJ2-5,TGTGCCAGCTCACTGACCCGACAGAGTCAAGAGACCCAGTACTTC,CASSLTRQSQETQYF
.,many,TRBV7-8,TRBJ2-3,TGTGCCAGCAGCTTACGGGCCGCATATCGTCCAGATACGCAGTATTTT,CASSLRAAYRPDTQYF
TRBD1,.,TRBV20-1,TRBJ1-2,TGCAGTGCTAATAGACAGGGGCGGCGACTAAGTAGTCCCAACTATGGCTACACCTTC,CSANRQGRRLSSPNYGYTF
.,few,TRBV13,TRBJ2-7,TGTGCCAGCATCCTGGAGGGGGACACCTACGAGCAGTACTTC,CASILEGDTYEQYF
TRBD1,many,TRBV6-1,TRBJ1-1,TGTGCCAGCATTAGACCCGACAGGGCGAACACTGAAGCTTTCTTT,CASIRPDRANTEAFF
.,many,TRBV7-9,TRBJ2-7,TGTGCCAGCAGCCCCTTACGAGGCAGAGCCTACGAGCAGTACTTC,CASSPLRGRAYEQYF
.,.,TRBV19,TRBJ1-5,TGTGCCAGTACCCTCATGGGGGCGGAAAGCAATCAGCCCCAGCATTTT,CASTLMGAESNQPQHF
TRBD1,many,TRBV24-1,TRBJ2-3,TGTGCCACCAGTGACCCGGACAGGGGGTCGAATACGCAGTATTTT,CATSDPDRGSNTQYF
TRBD1,.,TRBV5-6,TRBJ1-4,TGTGCCAGCAGCTTGCTCGTAGGGGGCGCGGATGAAAAACTGTTTTTT,CASSLLVGGADEKLFF
.,.,TRBV5-1,TRBJ1-1,TGCGCCAGCAGCTTGGCCAACCCCGGGGGGACTGAAGCTTTCTTT,CASSLANPGGTEAFF
.,few,TRBV29-1,TRBJ2-7,TGCAGCGTTCAAGGGACGGACTCCTACGAGCAGTACTTC,CSVQGTDSYEQYF
.,many,TRBV12-3/TRBV12-4,TRBJ1-2,TGTGCCAGCAGTTCATCAGGGACAAGAGGTGGCTACACCTTC,CASSSSGTRGGYTF
.,many,TRBV7-9,TRBJ2-1,TGTGCCAGCAGCAACAAACTTCAGGGATCCTCCTACAATGAGCAGTTCTTC,CASSNKLQGSSYNEQFF
.,many,TRBV20-1,TRBJ1-6,TGCAGTGCTAGCCGACCCGGGCTATCGAAAGAAAATTCACCCCTCCACTTT,CSASRPGLSKENSPLHF
TRBD2,.,TRBV7-2,TRBJ2-3,TGTGCCAGCGGGGGCCTTAGACTAGCGGGATTTTTAGATACGCAGTATTTT,CASGGLRLAGFLDTQYF
TRBD2,many,TRBV5-1,TRBJ2-1,TGCGCCAGCAGCATCGGACTAGCGGGGAGCTCCTACAATGAGCAGTTCTTC,CASSIGLAGSSYNEQFF
.,many,TRBV15,TRBJ2-6,TGTGCCACCAGCGGACGACAGGTAGCCAACGTCCTGACTTTC,CATSGRQVANVLTF
.,few,TRBV18,TRBJ1-3,TGTGCCAGCTCACCTGCGGGCCCCTCATTCTCTGGAAACACCATATATTTT,CASSPAGPSFSGNTIYF
.,.,TRBV27,TRBJ1-2,TGTGCCAGCACAAGCCGGGTCTCCTATGGCTACACCTTC,CASTSRVSYGYTF
.,.,TRBV12-3/TRBV12-4,TRBJ1-1,TGTGCCAGCAGCCCCGTGCAGGCGGGGAACACTGAAGCTTTCTTT,CASSPVQAGNTEAFF
TRBD2,few,TRBV10-3,TRBJ2-2,TGTGCCATCAGTTCCTATCTAGCGGGCCAGAACACCGGGGAGCTGTTTTTT,CAISSYLAGQNTGELFF
.,many,TRBV20-1,TRBJ2-1,TGCAGTGCTAGAGACAGGGTCAGCTCCTACAATGAGCAGTTCTTC,CSARDRVSSYNEQFF
.,many,TRBV7-3,TRBJ2-7,TGTGCCAGCAGCTTAACCCCCAGGGAAGGCTACGAGCAGTACTTC,CASSLTPREGYEQYF
.,many,TRBV2,TRBJ1-2,TGTGCCAGCAGTGAAGGGGTTAACCAGTTGAGCTACACCTTC,CASSEGVNQLSYTF
.,.,TRBV18,TRBJ2-7,TGTGCCAGCTCACCTTCCGGGAGCTACTACGAGCAGTACTTC,CASSPSGSYYEQYF
.,.,TRBV6-5,TRBJ1-2,TGTGCCAGCAGTTACTCTAAAGGAGCTAACTATGGCTACACCTTC,CASSYSKGANYGYTF